A single sample is the source of the 29 T cell receptor beta chains below, sequenced in a study of blood T cell repertoires in COVID-19. The data were produced by immunoSEQ multiplex PCR, yet TCRdb's version contains in-frame clones alone and is incomplete. The repertoire holds about 120,000 clones, with roughly 80% as singletons. Sequencing used peripheral blood. Receptors were obtained from a young man with acute or convalescent COVID-19.

The V call is TRBV19, the J call TRBJ1-5; D is undetermined. The germline gives CDR1 LNHDA, CDR2 SQIVND (reference sequence). Trimming shortened V by 3 bases and J by 6 bases, and 15 bases separated the two germline ends. The CDR3 has 15 amino acids. The CDR3: CASSIPGSKGQPQHF. In DNA form, the CDR3 reads TGTGCCAGTAGTATTCCGGGGAGTAAGGGTCAGCCCCAGCATTTT.

The chain links TRBV5-6 to TRBJ1-6, with 9 nucleotides matching TRBD1. CDR3 size: 14 residues. V dropped 5 bases and J dropped 9; count of bases not matched to a gene: 6. CDR1 is SGHDT, CDR2 YYEEEE, per germline. CDR3 protein: CASRETGGSSPLHF. DNA for the CDR3: TGTGCCAGCAGAGAGACAGGGGGGAGTTCACCCCTCCACTTT.

V gene TRBV7-2 combines with J gene TRBJ2-6; TRBD1 matches 7 bases. The CDR3 totals 16 residues. CDR1 and CDR2 from the germline V gene are SGHTA and FQGNSA. J gave up 3 bases and V 5 bases, and 7 bases lay outside the gene matches. This CDR3 is CASSPDRAFGANVLTF. The CDR3 DNA reads TGTGCCAGCAGCCCTGACAGGGCCTTTGGGGCCAACGTCCTGACTTTC.

V gene TRBV5-6 combines with J gene TRBJ2-3; 7 nucleotides match TRBD2. The CDR3 loop spans 14 amino acids. Unmatched junction bases numbered 11, after V lost 4 bases and J lost 9 bases. The germline V gene encodes CDR1 SGHDT and CDR2 YYEEEE. The CDR3 nucleotides read TGTGCCAGCAGCCTTGAGGGAGCGGGAAGGACGCAGTATTTT. This codes for CASSLEGAGRTQYF.

This clone was observed a single time. This rearrangement joins TRBV3-1 (or the pseudogene TRBV3-2) to TRBJ2-5; D remains ambiguous. Germline values: CDR1 LGHDT, CDR2 YNNKEL (reference sequence). CDR3 size: 14 residues. Deletions cut 2 bases from V and 2 bases from J, with 9 bases between. The CDR3 coding sequence is TGTGCCAGCAGCCAATCTGAGACTCAAGAGACCCAGTACTTC. The encoded protein is CASSQSETQETQYF.

This chain connects TRBV6-6 to TRBJ2-3; tentative D call: TRBD1 (6 bases). From germline, CDR1 is MNHNY and CDR2 SVGAGI (reference sequence). Deletions cut 4 bases from V and 2 bases from J, with 13 bases between. The CDR3 consists of 15 residues. In DNA form, the CDR3 reads TGTGCCAGCAGTTCCTACAGGGCCGTCACAGATACGCAGTATTTT. It is translated as CASSSYRAVTDTQYF.

The chain joins TRBV5-5 to TRBJ1-2, with 9 bases aligning to TRBD1. The CDR3 runs to 15 residues. V lost 4 bases and J lost 2; bases outside the gene matches: 6. The germline V gene encodes CDR1 SGHKS and CDR2 YYEKEE (reference sequence). For the CDR3, the DNA is TGTGCCAGCAGCCTGCCGGGACAGGGAAACTATGGCTACACCTTC. It specifies CASSLPGQGNYGYTF.

V and J are TRBV27 and TRBJ1-1; 7 nucleotides agree with TRBD1. The V gene end was trimmed by 1 base and the J gene end by 4 bases; junction bases not matched to a gene: 6. Looked up from germline, CDR1 is MNHEY and CDR2 is SMNVEV (reference sequence). This CDR3 is built from 15 residues. The CDR3 protein is CASSLYRGVGTEAFF. The CDR3 DNA is TGTGCCAGCAGTTTATACAGGGGCGTGGGCACTGAAGCTTTCTTT.

V is TRBV3-1 (or the pseudogene TRBV3-2) and J is TRBJ2-5; the D gene is possibly TRBD2 (5 bases). The V gene's germline CDR1 is LGHDT and CDR2 YNNKEL (reference sequence). V was cut by 2 bases and J by 5 bases, with 18 bases left in between. The CDR3 extends over 16 amino acids. CDR3 in DNA: TGTGCCAGCAGCCAATCCTCGTCGGTAAGAGGGGAGACCCAGTACTTC. Translated: CASSQSSSVRGETQYF.

This sequence joins TRBV7-9 and TRBJ2-1, with 9 bases lining up with TRBD1. Germline CDR1 and CDR2: SEHNR and FQNEAQ (reference sequence). J was trimmed by 8 bases and V by 6 bases; bases with no gene match: 14. There are 16 residues in the CDR3. CDR3 amino acids: CASRDLTGTGHYEQFF. CDR3 DNA: TGTGCCAGCAGGGATTTAACCGGGACAGGGCACTATGAGCAGTTCTTC.

This chain connects TRBV27 to TRBJ2-5; D is perhaps TRBD1 (6 bases). This CDR3 spans 12 amino acids. Germline CDR1 and CDR2: MNHEY and SMNVEV (reference sequence). V was pared by 2 bases and J by 5 bases, with 6 bases between. CDR3 nucleotide sequence: TGTGCCAGCAGTTTAGACAGGGAGACCCAGTACTTC. Its protein product is CASSLDRETQYF.

The J gene is TRBJ1-2, the V gene TRBV3-1 (or the pseudogene TRBV3-2), with 8 nucleotides matching TRBD1. The trim removed 6 bases at V and 3 bases at J, leaving 3 bases unmatched. CDR1 is LGHDT, CDR2 YNNKEL, per germline (reference sequence). The CDR3 runs 13 residues. CDR3 in DNA: TGTGCCAGCAGTCAGGGGGCGGACTATGGCTACACCTTC. This encodes CASSQGADYGYTF.

The rearrangement links TRBV27 to TRBJ2-3; 7 bases line up with TRBD2. The CDR3 extends over 15 amino acids. Looked up from germline, CDR1 is MNHEY and CDR2 is SMNVEV (reference sequence). The V segment lost 4 bases and the J segment 2 bases; nucleotides outside the gene matches: 6. CDR3 in amino acids: CASSSRLAVTDTQYF. The CDR3 nucleotides read TGTGCCAGCAGTTCCAGGCTAGCGGTCACAGATACGCAGTATTTT.

This chain connects TRBV28 to TRBJ2-3, with 8 bases that match TRBD2. Germline CDR1 is MDHEN and CDR2 is SYDVKM. J gave up 6 bases and V 6 bases, and 8 bases lay outside the gene matches. This CDR3 region has 14 residues. The CDR3 loop reads CASRGGLEVDTQYF. The CDR3 DNA is TGTGCCAGCAGGGGGGGACTAGAAGTGGATACGCAGTATTTT.

The chain uses TRBV3-1 (or the pseudogene TRBV3-2) and TRBJ1-1; D not certain. CDR1 LGHDT and CDR2 YNNKEL come from the germline V gene (reference sequence). Between the trimmed V and J ends, which lost 2 bases and 4 bases, there was a span of 11 bases. The CDR3 runs 14 residues. CDR3 residues: CASSQPSRGTEAFF. CDR3 DNA sequence: TGTGCCAGCAGCCAACCGTCGCGGGGCACTGAAGCTTTCTTT.

J is TRBJ1-2 and V is TRBV7-9; 7 bases map to TRBD1. Trimming removed 11 bases from V and 3 bases from J; junction bases left unmatched: 12. Germline CDR1 is SEHNR and CDR2 is FQNEAQ (reference sequence). The CDR3 loop spans 14 amino acids. CDR3 sequence reads: CALGGGSQYYGYTF. The CDR3 DNA reads as TGTGCCCTAGGAGGGGGCAGTCAGTACTATGGCTACACCTTC.

The chain carries TRBV4-2 and TRBJ2-4; 8 nucleotides line up with TRBD2. This CDR3 has 14 amino acids. Trimming at V came to 1 base and at J to 7 bases, leaving 3 bases not matched to a gene. Germline values: CDR1 LGHNA, CDR2 YNFKEQ. The CDR3 sequence: CASSQGAGANIQYF. CDR3 sequence (DNA): TGTGCCAGCAGCCAAGGAGCGGGAGCCAACATTCAGTACTTC.

This clone was detected only once. This rearrangement joins TRBV19 to TRBJ1-1; D is unclear. Germline CDR1 is LNHDA and CDR2 is SQIVND (reference sequence). V lost 1 base and J 6 bases, leaving 12 bases between the germline ends. The CDR3 covers 14 residues. This CDR3 reads CASSIAGFRPEAFF. CDR3 nucleotides: TGTGCCAGTAGTATAGCGGGTTTTCGCCCTGAAGCTTTCTTT.

The rearrangement joins TRBV7-9 to TRBJ1-1; TRBD1 might be the D (5 bases). The CDR3 loop spans 14 amino acids. The V gene lost 3 bases and the J gene lost 3 bases, with 11 bases spanning the gap. Germline V gene data show CDR1 as SEHNR and CDR2 as FQNEAQ (reference sequence). DNA for the CDR3: TGTGCCAGCAGCTTCGGGGGGGGAGACACTGAAGCTTTCTTT. Translation: CASSFGGGDTEAFF. Looking up the rest from reference TRBV7-9 and TRBJ1-1 gives the full variable domain: DTGVSQNPRHKITKRGQNVTFRCDPISEHNRLYWYRQTLGQGPEFLTYFQNEAQLEKSRLLSDRFSAERPKGSFSTLEIQRTEQGDSAMYLCASSFGGGDTEAFFGQGTRLTVV.

The genes are TRBV2 and TRBJ2-1, with D unresolved. The germline gives CDR1 SNHLY, CDR2 FYNNEI. Deletions cut 5 bases from V and 9 bases from J, with 11 bases between. The CDR3 runs 12 residues. The CDR3 loop reads CASSQQTPEQFF. CDR3 coding DNA: TGTGCCAGCAGTCAACAAACACCTGAGCAGTTCTTC.

The chain employs TRBV6-2 or TRBV6-3 and TRBJ1-2; D ambiguous. The CDR3 totals 14 residues. V was shortened by 4 bases and J by 0 bases, with 9 bases between the two germline ends. Germline assignment: CDR1 MNHEY and CDR2 SVGEGT. CDR3 nucleotides: TGTGCCAGCAGTTCCACACCTCCTAACTATGGCTACACCTTC. It yields the protein CASSSTPPNYGYTF.

The J gene is TRBJ2-7, the V gene TRBV21-1; the DNA was not compared with TRBD1, the D call given in the table. TRBV21-1 is assigned pseudogene status. The CDR3 is 14 residues long. For the CDR3, the DNA is TGTGCCAGCAGCCCAGGTGGGGCCTACTACGAGCAGTACGTC. As protein: CASSPGGAYYEQYV.

The rearrangement joins TRBV13 to TRBJ2-1; maybe TRBD2 (6 bases). V lost 5 bases, J lost 7 bases, and 18 bases lay in between. The CDR3 loop spans 15 amino acids. The V gene's germline CDR1 is PRHDT and CDR2 FYEKMQ (reference sequence). CDR3 residues: CASSPGTPGGNEQFF. CDR3 nucleotides: TGTGCCAGCAGCCCCGGGACTCCCGGCGGTAATGAGCAGTTCTTC.

The gene calls are TRBV6-5 and TRBJ2-5, with 12 bases matching TRBD1. The germline V gene encodes CDR1 MNHEY and CDR2 SVGAGI. Trimming cost V 6 bases and J 7 bases; bases outside gene matches: 3. The CDR3 runs 13 residues. Written as DNA, the CDR3 is TGTGCCAGCAGAAGGGGACAGGGGGCGACCCAGTACTTC. This translates into CASRRGQGATQYF.

This clone came up once. The chain joins TRBV6-6 to TRBJ2-5; 7 nucleotides align to TRBD2. CDR1 MNHNY and CDR2 SVGAGI come from the germline V gene (reference sequence). The CDR3 is 15 amino acids. Losses at the gene ends were 0 bases for V and 0 bases for J; bases not matched to a gene: 1. The CDR3 nucleotides read TGTGCCAGCAGTTACTCGCGGGGGTACCAAGAGACCCAGTACTTC. Amino acids: CASSYSRGYQETQYF.

The chain uses TRBV5-8 and TRBJ2-5; unclear D gene. The CDR3 totals 14 residues. Germline loops: CDR1 SGHTS, CDR2 YDEGEE. Between the trimmed V and J ends, which lost 0 bases and 0 bases, there was a span of 6 bases. Here the CDR3 reads CASSLGRNQETQYF. The DNA for the CDR3 is TGTGCCAGCAGCTTGGGGCGGAACCAAGAGACCCAGTACTTC. The full variable domain, its missing parts supplied by reference TRBV5-8 and TRBJ2-5, is EAGVTQSPTHLIKTRGQQATLRCSPISGHTSVYWYQQALGLGLQFLLWYDEGEERNRGNFPPRFSGRQFPNYSSELNVNALELEDSALYLCASSLGRNQETQYFGPGTRLLVL.

The chain carries TRBV6-5 and TRBJ2-7; perhaps TRBD1 as D (6 bases). The CDR3 is made up of 15 amino acids. Germline CDR1 reads MNHEY; CDR2 reads SVGAGI. The germline V and J ends were trimmed by 3 bases and 3 bases, with 15 bases remaining between them. Here the CDR3 reads CASSYGQFFDYEQYF. The CDR3 DNA reads as TGTGCCAGCAGTTATGGACAGTTCTTCGACTACGAGCAGTACTTC.

The chain is built from TRBV5-1 and TRBJ2-7, with D possibly being TRBD2 (6 bases). Per germline, CDR1 SGHRS and CDR2 YFSETQ. V gave up 3 bases and J gave up 3 bases, with 13 bases separating them. The CDR3 totals 14 residues. CDR3 coding DNA: TGCGCCAGCAGCTCACCGGGACTCAGCTACGAGCAGTACTTC. As protein: CASSSPGLSYEQYF.

V is TRBV27 and J is TRBJ1-1; weak D call: TRBD1 (5 bases). This CDR3 has 17 amino acids. CDR1 is MNHEY, CDR2 SMNVEV, per germline (reference sequence). Trimming removed 6 bases at V and 0 bases at J, with 20 bases between. CDR3 in DNA: TGTGCCAGCAGCCGTTCTGGGGTGGGGCTCATGAACACTGAAGCTTTCTTT. This translates into CASSRSGVGLMNTEAFF.